The present T cell receptor (beta chain) was sequenced within a study of response to subunit inactivated influenza vaccine. With respect to this clonotype: Its antigen is unknown.

Study outcomes and limitations: Seasonal influenza vaccination, on each occasion, was suggested by the authors to recruit few new T cells.

The V segment lost 0 bases and the J segment 9 bases; nucleotides outside the gene matches: 11. The CDR3 runs to 16 residues. Germline V CDR1 and CDR2: SGDLS, YYNGEE. TCRdb reprocessed the RT-PCR reads via MiXCR and lists one record per CDR3 protein. The sample holds roughly 630,000 distinct CDR3 sequences; around 13% are singletons and the top ten take less than 8.5%. This material consisted of PBMCs from blood, taken 14 to 15 days before vaccination. The clonotype originates from a man in his fifties who received an inactivated influenza vaccine. The J gene is TRBJ2-5, the V gene TRBV9; 10 bases are a match to TRBD1. The CDR3: CASSVDSGTGAGAQYF. The CDR3 DNA reads TGTGCCAGCAGCGTAGACTCGGGGACAGGGGCCGGGGCCCAGTACTTC.